This T cell receptor beta chain originates from a study of blood T cells in healthy people across ages. The CDR3 length is 12 residues. CDR1 is LNHDA, CDR2 SQIVND, per germline (reference sequence). V was pared by 9 bases and J by 2 bases, with 10 bases between. The second PCR ran about 6 to 11 cycles with a sample-barcoded 5' primer and J-beta primers. TCRdb reanalysed the 5' RACE reads using MiXCR and keeps one entry per CDR3 protein. The table shows around 520,000 distinct CDR3 sequences, with about 27% occurring only once. This sample also appeared in a second study, on T cells of mothers and their children.

The chain combines TRBV19 with TRBJ2-5; D remains unclear. The sequencing sample was made of blood. The sequence was obtained from a boy younger than 10 in good health. The CDR3 reads CARGRPQETQYF. In nucleotides, the CDR3 is TGTGCCAGAGGACGGCCGCAAGAGACCCAGTACTTC.